A selection of T cell receptor beta chains follows, all from one sample in a study of blood T cell repertoires in COVID-19. Libraries were prepared by immunoSEQ multiplex PCR; TCRdb keeps only in-frame clonotypes and omits some of them. The table includes 35,000 to 45,000 clones, around 86% detected once. Sequencing was carried out using peripheral blood. Source of these receptors: a human donor in a cohort sampled during active COVID-19. Each CDR3 is given with its conserved first and last residue. A D gene is named only where the DNA matches it firmly. The size entry is marked missing in some rows and otherwise reads once, few, many or a size class.

J | D | length | size | V | CDR3 | DNA
TRBJ1-1 | NA | 15 | NA | TRBV2 | CASSARQLLNTEAFF | TGTGCCAGCAGTGCCAGACAGCTACTGAACACTGAAGCTTTCTTT
TRBJ2-5 | TRBD1 | 14 | NA | TRBV6-5 | CASIPQGIRETQYF | TGTGCCAGCATACCACAGGGGATAAGAGAGACCCAGTACTTC
TRBJ2-3 | NA | 16 | NA | TRBV5-1 | CASSGTGFRTTDTQYF | TGCGCCAGCAGCGGAACAGGGTTCCGGACCACAGATACGCAGTATTTT
TRBJ1-3 | TRBD1 | 15 | NA | TRBV19 | CATAPGTVSGNTIYF | TGTGCCACCGCCCCTGGGACAGTCTCTGGAAACACCATATATTTT
TRBJ1-6 | NA | 16 | NA | TRBV30 | CAWSVRRGSGGSPLHF | TGTGCCTGGAGTGTAAGGAGGGGTTCAGGAGGATCACCCCTCCACTTT
TRBJ2-2 | TRBD1 | 17 | NA | TRBV18 | CASSPSRGPTGTGELFF | TGTGCCAGCTCACCTTCAAGGGGGCCGACAGGCACCGGGGAGCTGTTTTTT
TRBJ2-5 | NA | 13 | NA | TRBV7-9 | CASSLNQGETQYF | TGTGCCAGCAGCTTAAATCAGGGGGAGACCCAGTACTTC
TRBJ1-2 | NA | 14 | NA | TRBV2 | CASSEALGGPGYTF | TGTGCCAGCAGTGAAGCGCTAGGAGGGCCAGGCTACACCTTC
TRBJ2-6 | TRBD2 | 18 | once | TRBV7-9 | CASSLWGLATSGANVLTF | TGTGCCAGCAGCTTATGGGGACTAGCGACCTCTGGGGCCAACGTCCTGACTTTC
TRBJ2-7 | TRBD2 | 14 | NA | TRBV3-1/TRBV3-2 | CASSPSGGGYEQYF | TGTGCCAGCAGCCCATCGGGGGGGGGCTACGAGCAGTACTTC
TRBJ2-7 | NA | 15 | NA | TRBV4-3 | CASSLDRDTSYEQYF | TGCGCCAGCAGCCTTGACCGGGACACCTCCTACGAGCAGTACTTC
TRBJ2-2 | NA | 13 | NA | TRBV6-5 | CASRTPNTGELFF | TGTGCCAGCAGGACTCCGAACACCGGGGAGCTGTTTTTT
TRBJ2-3 | TRBD2 | 17 | NA | TRBV2 | CASSRPGLAGVEGTQYF | TGTGCCAGCAGTCGCCCGGGACTAGCGGGGGTGGAGGGTACGCAGTATTTT
TRBJ2-1 | NA | 13 | NA | TRBV12-3/TRBV12-4 | CASSATDSGEQFF | TGTGCCAGCAGCGCTACCGACAGTGGTGAGCAGTTCTTC
TRBJ2-1 | NA | 13 | NA | TRBV6-5 | CASAGSSYNEQFF | TGTGCCAGCGCAGGGTCCTCCTACAATGAGCAGTTCTTC
TRBJ1-2 | NA | 15 | NA | TRBV19 | CASSIDGRTSYGYTF | TGTGCCAGTAGTATAGATGGCCGGACTTCGTATGGCTACACCTTC
TRBJ1-6 | NA | 15 | NA | TRBV27 | CASSRSTGVDSPLHF | TGTGCCAGCAGTCGGTCGACAGGTGTTGATTCACCCCTCCACTTT
TRBJ1-2 | NA | 13 | NA | TRBV6-5 | CASRRAGDYGYTF | TGTGCCAGCAGGAGAGCAGGGGACTATGGCTACACCTTC
TRBJ1-5 | NA | 14 | NA | TRBV19 | CASSDGVGNQPQHF | TGTGCCAGTAGTGACGGGGTCGGCAATCAGCCCCAGCATTTT
TRBJ1-2 | TRBD1 | 14 | NA | TRBV6-5 | CASSRQGAAYGYTF | TGTGCCAGCAGCCGCCAGGGGGCTGCCTATGGCTACACCTTC
TRBJ2-7 | NA | 15 | NA | TRBV4-3 | CASSPGEWNSYEQYF | TGCGCCAGCAGCCCGGGGGAATGGAATTCCTACGAGCAGTACTTC
TRBJ1-4 | TRBD1 | 16 | few | TRBV7-9 | CASSLRKGTGGEKLFF | TGTGCCAGCAGCCTCCGGAAGGGGACAGGGGGGGAAAAACTGTTTTTT
TRBJ1-4 | TRBD1 | 13 | NA | TRBV2 | CASRLGQSEKLFF | TGTGCCAGCAGGCTGGGACAGTCCGAAAAACTGTTTTTT
TRBJ1-4 | NA | 16 | NA | TRBV7-2 | CASSLELGVRNEKLFF | TGTGCCAGCAGCTTAGAGTTAGGGGTCCGGAATGAAAAACTGTTTTTT
TRBJ2-5 | TRBD1 | 12 | NA | TRBV6-5 | CASLGQGGTQYF | TGTGCCAGCCTGGGACAGGGCGGGACCCAGTACTTC
TRBJ2-3 | NA | 14 | once | TRBV7-9 | CASSLEASTDTQYF | TGTGCCAGCAGCTTAGAAGCTAGCACAGATACGCAGTATTTT
TRBJ1-1 | NA | 13 | NA | TRBV11-2 | CASSLATSPEAFF | TGTGCCAGCAGCTTAGCAACTAGCCCCGAAGCTTTCTTT
TRBJ2-2 | TRBD1 | 16 | NA | TRBV9 | CASSVEDRGPTGELFF | TGTGCCAGCAGCGTAGAGGACAGGGGGCCCACCGGGGAGCTGTTTTTT
TRBJ1-1 | NA | 15 | NA | TRBV7-2 | CASSLSRVLNTEAFF | TGTGCCAGCAGCTTAAGCAGGGTTCTGAACACTGAAGCTTTCTTT
TRBJ1-3 | NA | 15 | NA | TRBV18 | CASSPQGMSGNTIYF | TGTGCCAGCTCACCGCAGGGAATGTCTGGAAACACCATATATTTT
TRBJ2-3 | NA | 15 | NA | TRBV5-6 | CASSLALASFDTQYF | TGTGCCAGCAGCTTGGCGCTAGCGAGTTTCGATACGCAGTATTTT
TRBJ2-3 | TRBD2 | 15 | NA | TRBV19 | CASSIKTSGRDTQYF | TGTGCCAGTAGTATTAAGACTAGCGGGAGAGATACGCAGTATTTT
TRBJ2-7 | TRBD2 | 19 | NA | TRBV3-1/TRBV3-2 | CASSSFIPGLAGGPYEQYF | TGTGCCAGCAGCTCCTTTATCCCGGGACTAGCGGGGGGGCCCTACGAGCAGTACTTC
TRBJ2-1 | NA | 12 | NA | TRBV3-1/TRBV3-2 | CASSRRETEQFF | TGTGCCAGCAGCCGCCGGGAGACGGAGCAGTTCTTC